This passage covers 19 T cell receptor beta chains from one sample sequenced in a study of spatial heterogeneity in lung cancer. No antigen is known for these receptors. Each CDR3 protein is one row after TCRdb ran MiXCR on the 5' RACE reads. The sample yields more than 9,000 distinct CDR3 sequences, roughly 6.3% seen once. The time point here: sample taken at primary tumor resection. Study findings and constraints: Higher tumor mutation counts went along with higher counts of expanded intratumoral alpha and beta TCRs.

The specimen was lung tumor tissue, collected at surgery. The receptors originated from a male donor with early-stage non-small cell lung cancer.

Many counts were recorded for this clonotype. The chain is built from TRBV6-6 and TRBJ1-2; tentatively, D is TRBD1 (5 bases). Deletions cut 6 bases from V and 0 bases from J, with 11 bases between. Germline V lookup: CDR1 MNHNY, CDR2 SVGAGI (reference sequence). The CDR3 length is 14 residues. CDR3 nucleotides: TGTGCCAGCAGCCAGGGTACGGCTAACTATGGCTACACCTTC. Translating gives CASSQGTANYGYTF.

At least ten counts were recorded for this clonotype. The chain links TRBV2 to TRBJ2-1, with 7 bases that match TRBD2. The CDR3 loop spans 14 amino acids. CDR1 is SNHLY, CDR2 FYNNEI, per germline. With 6 bases clipped from V and 7 bases from J, the junction kept 9 bases outside the gene matches. The CDR3 reads CASSTGLRENEQFF. DNA for the CDR3: TGTGCCAGCAGCACGGGACTAAGGGAAAATGAGCAGTTCTTC.

This clonotype qualifies as medium-sized. This rearrangement joins TRBV11-2 to TRBJ2-3; TRBD2 agrees at 9 bases. Germline CDR1 is SGHAT and CDR2 is FQNNGV. This CDR3 has 14 amino acids. Trimming took 5 bases from V and 7 from J; bases not matched to a gene: 7. CDR3 residues: CASSLAGSRNTQYF. The CDR3 DNA sequence: TGTGCCAGCAGCCTAGCGGGATCGAGGAATACGCAGTATTTT.

The rearrangement uses TRBV12-3 or TRBV12-4 and TRBJ2-7; 10 nucleotides line up with TRBD2. V was pared by 6 bases and J by 3 bases, with 5 bases of the junction left unmatched. CDR3 size: 14 residues. The CDR3, as DNA: TGTGCCAGCAGCCTAGCGGGAGCCCGCTACGAGCAGTACTTC. Its translation is CASSLAGARYEQYF.

This clonotype was recorded at least ten times. With a much larger clone just one base away, this may be a read error. Given the absence of the conserved phenylalanine or tryptophan at the CDR3 end, a read error is likely. V gene TRBV11-2 combines with J gene TRBJ2-3, with D hard to call. The CDR3 is made up of 13 amino acids. The germline V gene has CDR1 SGHAT and CDR2 FQNNGV. V was shortened by 5 bases and J by 7 bases, with 13 bases between the two germline ends. CDR3 loop: CASSPVVSNTQYL. The CDR3 nucleotides read TGTGCCAGCAGCCCGGTAGTCTCGAATACGCAGTATTTG.

This clonotype appeared many times. The chain joins TRBV9 to TRBJ1-2, with D maybe TRBD1 (6 bases). V was trimmed by 2 bases and J by 4 bases, leaving 15 bases between them. The CDR3 consists of 15 residues. Germline V CDR1 and CDR2: SGDLS, YYNGEE. The CDR3 DNA is TGTGCCAGCAGCGTGCTGGGGGCAAAAAGCTATGGCTACACCTTC. Translated: CASSVLGAKSYGYTF.

This clonotype was seen many times. The J gene is TRBJ2-7, the V gene TRBV7-6, with D perhaps TRBD1 or TRBD2 (5 bases each). With 1 base removed from V and 3 bases from J, the gap between germline ends came to 10 bases. Germline CDR1 SGHVS, CDR2 FNYEAQ. This CDR3 has 14 residues. CDR3 in DNA: TGTGCCAGCAGCTTAGGAGGGGCGGGCTACGAGCAGTACGTC. Translated: CASSLGGAGYEQYV.

This clonotype was picked up many times. The chain joins TRBV20-1 to TRBJ2-7; 7 bases fit TRBD2. This CDR3 spans 13 amino acids. Germline values: CDR1 DFQATT, CDR2 SNEGSKA (reference sequence). V shed 3 bases and J 2 bases; nucleotides not matched to a gene: 4. The CDR3 loop reads CSARNGGTYEQYV. CDR3 bases: TGCAGTGCTAGGAACGGGGGGACCTACGAGCAGTACGTC.

The rearrangement joins TRBV20-1 to TRBJ2-5; D is undetermined. This CDR3 region has 12 residues. Trimming removed 3 bases from V and 5 bases from J, with 10 bases in between. Germline CDR1 reads DFQATT; CDR2 reads SNEGSKA (reference sequence). DNA of the CDR3: TGCAGTGCTAGCGCCAGGACGGAGACCCAGTACTTC. Protein sequence: CSASARTETQYF.

The chain links TRBV20-1 to TRBJ2-7, with a possible D match to TRBD1 (6 bases). The CDR3 contains 14 residues. In germline, CDR1 is DFQATT, CDR2 SNEGSKA (reference sequence). Trimming took 0 bases from V and 3 from J, leaving 12 bases between them. CDR3 DNA: TGCAGTGCTAGAGACGAGACAGGAGACTACGAGCAGTACTTC. Its protein is CSARDETGDYEQYF.

This clonotype was seen ten or more times. The chain has TRBV4-2 and TRBJ1-1, with a possible D match to TRBD1 (5 bases). Germline V lookup: CDR1 LGHNA, CDR2 YNFKEQ. This CDR3 spans 17 amino acids. Trimming shortened V by 0 bases and J by 7 bases, and 21 bases separated the two germline ends. In DNA, the CDR3 is TGTGCCAGCAGCCAAGATGCTTTAGGGGCCGCCCCCTATGAAGCTTTCTTT. Translation: CASSQDALGAAPYEAFF.

This clonotype was detected ten times or more. The V call is TRBV11-2, the J call TRBJ2-6, with 12 positions matching TRBD1. This CDR3 region has 20 residues. Germline loops: CDR1 SGHAT, CDR2 FQNNGV. Germline trimming cut 2 bases from V and 2 bases from J; bases unmatched to any gene: 10. DNA for the CDR3: TGTGCCAGCAGCTTAATGGGGGACAGGGGGCCGGCTACTGGGGCCAACGTCCTGACTTTC. Translated: CASSLMGDRGPATGANVLTF. Drawing the rest from reference TRBV11-2 and TRBJ2-6, the complete variable domain is EAGVAQSPRYKIIEKRQSVAFWCNPISGHATLYWYQQILGQGPKLLIQFQNNGVVDDSQLPKDRFSAERLKGVDSTLKIQPAKLEDSAVYLCASSLMGDRGPATGANVLTFGAGSRLTVL.

This clonotype showed up many times. The genes are TRBV4-2 and TRBJ2-3; 11 nucleotides line up with TRBD2. The CDR3 consists of 18 residues. The germline V gene has CDR1 LGHNA and CDR2 YNFKEQ. J was trimmed by 3 bases and V by 0 bases; bases with no gene match: 8. CDR3 loop: CASSQDTATSGTTDTQYF. The DNA for the CDR3 is TGTGCCAGCAGCCAAGATACGGCGACTAGCGGGACTACAGATACGCAGTATTTT.

This clonotype has at least ten counts. This chain links TRBV18 with TRBJ1-1; no clear D. Trimming removed 6 bases at V and 2 bases at J, with 10 bases between. Germline V gene data show CDR1 as KGHSH and CDR2 as LQKENI. The CDR3 has 13 residues. CDR3 DNA: TGTGCCAGCTCGAAAGGAGTCAACACTGAAGCTTTCTTT. Its protein product is CASSKGVNTEAFF.

This clonotype was recorded many times. The J gene is TRBJ2-3, the V gene TRBV20-1, with D tentatively TRBD1 (5 bases). From germline, CDR1 is DFQATT and CDR2 SNEGSKA (reference sequence). The CDR3 length is 16 residues. V lost 6 bases, J lost 2 bases, and 21 bases lay in between. CDR3 amino acids: CSAQTITTAITDTQYF. CDR3 nucleotide sequence: TGCAGTGCCCAGACAATTACGACAGCCATCACAGATACGCAGTATTTT.

This clonotype showed up many times. This chain joins TRBV7-2 and TRBJ2-7; D may correspond to TRBD1 or TRBD2 (5 bases each). CDR1 and CDR2 (germline): SGHTA, FQGNSA. The CDR3 is 15 amino acids. The ends were cut back, 10 bases at V and 2 bases at J, with 21 bases in the middle. CDR3 loop: CATTKGTRGPYEQYV. The DNA for the CDR3 is TGTGCCACCACAAAGGGGACCCGCGGGCCCTACGAGCAGTACGTC.

This chain uses TRBV20-1 with TRBJ2-3, with 7 positions matching TRBD2. This CDR3 has 13 residues. Germline CDR1 and CDR2: DFQATT and SNEGSKA (reference sequence). With V trimmed by 5 bases and J by 0 bases, 2 bases remained unmatched. The CDR3 sequence: CSAPGGSTDTQYF. Here the CDR3 DNA reads TGCAGTGCTCCCGGGGGGAGCACAGATACGCAGTATTTT.

This clonotype was seen many times. The chain combines TRBV7-3 with TRBJ2-3; D not certain. V was cut by 2 bases and J by 6 bases, with 9 bases left in between. CDR1 is SGHTA and CDR2 is FQGTGA in the germline V gene. The CDR3 extends over 13 amino acids. CDR3 sequence: CASSLFLRDTQYF. In DNA, the CDR3 is TGTGCCAGCAGCTTATTTCTCCGGGATACGCAGTATTTT. Together with reference TRBV7-3 and TRBJ2-3, the CDR3 gives the full variable domain: GAGVSQTPSNKVTEKGKYVELRCDPISGHTALYWYRQSLGQGPEFLIYFQGTGAADDSGLPNDRFFAVRPEGSVSTLKIQRTERGDSAVYLCASSLFLRDTQYFGPGTRLTVL.

This clonotype has ten or more counts. The gene calls are TRBV10-3 and TRBJ2-6; TRBD1 matches at 10 bases. The CDR3 extends over 17 amino acids. V shed 10 bases, J shed 2 bases, and the junction held 11 bases outside the gene matches. Germline V gives CDR1 ENHRY, CDR2 SYGVKD. The CDR3 DNA reads TGTGCCACCCGGGACAGGGGAGGAAGCCCTGGGGCCAACGTCCTGACTTTC. Translating it yields CATRDRGGSPGANVLTF.